One sample yielded the 28 T cell receptor beta chains listed below, sequenced in a study of identical twins. TCRdb analysed the 5' RACE reads with MiXCR anew, one entry per CDR3 protein. The table shows approximately 700,000 distinct CDR3 sequences, with roughly 6% occurring only once. Sequenced sample: naive T cells sorted from blood. These receptors all stem from a man aged 18 to 35 in good health.

This clonotype was recorded many times. The J gene is TRBJ2-5, the V gene TRBV4-1, with 10 positions matching TRBD2. Germline CDR1 MGHRA, CDR2 YSYEKL. V lost 0 bases and J lost 7; bases outside the gene matches: 11. The CDR3 consists of 17 residues. This CDR3 is CASSQDLAGGPWGTQYF. In nucleotides, the CDR3 is TGCGCCAGCAGCCAAGATTTAGCGGGAGGCCCCTGGGGGACCCAGTACTTC.

The chain recombines TRBV24-1 with TRBJ2-5, with TRBD2 matching over 9 bases. Germline-derived CDR1 and CDR2 are KGHDR and SFDVKD. The junction had 10 bases not matched to a gene; V was cut back by 3 bases and J by 0 bases. The CDR3 runs 18 residues. The DNA for the CDR3 is TGTGCCACCAGTGATCCGGGAGAGCGGGGGGTGTACCAAGAGACCCAGTACTTC. Translation: CATSDPGERGVYQETQYF.

This clonotype was found many times. J is TRBJ2-3 and V is TRBV15; perhaps TRBD1 as D (5 bases). The germline V gene has CDR1 LNHNV and CDR2 YYDKDF (reference sequence). Trimming cost V 0 bases and J 8 bases, with 15 bases left between them. The CDR3 covers 15 residues. CDR3 DNA sequence: TGTGCCACCAGCAGAGATATAGGGGCACCCGGTACGCAGTATTTT. This encodes CATSRDIGAPGTQYF.

A note on this clonotype: A much larger clone sits a single nucleotide away, making a read error possible. This chain links TRBV20-1 with TRBJ2-7; the match to TRBD1 covers 8 bases. Germline assignment: CDR1 DFQATT and CDR2 SNEGSKA (reference sequence). Trimming at V came to 8 bases and at J to 6 bases, leaving 12 bases not matched to a gene. CDR3 length: 13 residues. CDR3 in amino acids: CSRRDRFSPEQYF. The CDR3 DNA is TGCAGTCGCCGGGACAGGTTTTCACCCGAGCAGTACTTC.

The chain couples TRBV7-8 to TRBJ1-1; the match to TRBD1 covers 9 bases. CDR3 size: 15 residues. Unmatched junction bases numbered 6, after V lost 2 bases and J lost 5 bases. Germline V CDR1 and CDR2: SGHVS, FQNEAQ. CDR3 nucleotides: TGTGCCAGCAGCTTACGGGACAGGGTCGGGACTGAAGCTTTCTTT. It yields the protein CASSLRDRVGTEAFF.

The rearrangement links TRBV6-1 to TRBJ2-3, with a weak D call TRBD2 (5 bases). The V end lost 8 bases, the J end lost 3 bases, and 18 bases lay between the germline ends. CDR1 and CDR2 (germline): MNHNS, SASEGT. The length of the CDR3 is 15 residues. Written as DNA, the CDR3 is TGTGCCAGCGACGGGGTTAGCCAAAGGACAGATACGCAGTATTTT. Its protein product is CASDGVSQRTDTQYF.

V usage is TRBV20-1 and J usage is TRBJ2-2, with D perhaps TRBD1 (6 bases). Trimming took off 0 bases at V and 3 bases at J, with 11 bases between the two ends. The CDR3 totals 15 residues. Germline assignment: CDR1 DFQATT and CDR2 SNEGSKA (reference sequence). CDR3 DNA: TGCAGTGCTAGAGAAACAGGGCGATACACCGGGGAGCTGTTTTTT. It is translated as CSARETGRYTGELFF.

Only a few counts were recorded for this clonotype. The rearrangement uses TRBV5-1 and TRBJ1-1; possible D gene TRBD1, 6 bases. This CDR3 has 15 amino acids. Germline V gives CDR1 SGHRS, CDR2 YFSETQ. Between the trimmed V and J ends, which lost 4 bases and 1 base, there was a span of 14 bases. The CDR3 bases are TGCGCCAGCAGCCTAGGGGGACGGGCGAACACTGAAGCTTTCTTT. This gives the protein CASSLGGRANTEAFF.

This clonotype showed up many times. This sequence joins TRBV6-5 and TRBJ2-3; tentatively, D is TRBD1 (6 bases). The V end lost 9 bases, the J end lost 3 bases, and 10 bases lay between the germline ends. CDR1 MNHEY and CDR2 SVGAGI come from the germline V gene. CDR3 length equals 12 residues. CDR3 region: CASTGLTDTQYF. The CDR3 DNA is TGTGCCAGTACAGGGCTTACAGATACGCAGTATTTT.

In its sample, this clonotype was seen a few times. The rearrangement joins TRBV18 to TRBJ2-5; D is possibly TRBD1 or TRBD2 (6 bases each). The germline gives CDR1 KGHSH, CDR2 LQKENI. This CDR3 spans 15 amino acids. V was trimmed by 2 bases and J by 2 bases, leaving 12 bases between them. The CDR3 DNA follows: TGTGCCAGCTCACCAGTCGGGGGCGGACAAGAGACCCAGTACTTC. Translating it yields CASSPVGGGQETQYF.

There are many counts of this clonotype. The chain has TRBV7-9 and TRBJ2-7; 7 nucleotides align to TRBD2. The CDR3 has 13 amino acids. Germline V lookup: CDR1 SEHNR, CDR2 FQNEAQ (reference sequence). With 6 bases clipped from V and 4 bases from J, the junction kept 6 bases outside the gene matches. The CDR3: CASSRGGEYEQYF. The CDR3 DNA follows: TGTGCCAGCAGTAGGGGAGGGGAGTACGAGCAGTACTTC.

Ten or more counts support this clonotype. This chain connects TRBV7-2 to TRBJ1-1; D gene ambiguous. The CDR3 extends over 14 amino acids. CDR1 and CDR2 from the germline V gene are SGHTA and FQGNSA. Deletions cut 4 bases from V and 1 base from J, with 10 bases between. Here the CDR3 reads CASSSRAPNTEAFF. Here the CDR3 DNA reads TGTGCCAGCAGCTCCCGGGCTCCGAACACTGAAGCTTTCTTT.

The chain carries TRBV18 and TRBJ2-7; D tentatively fits TRBD1 or TRBD2 (5 bases each). V lost 3 bases and J 2 bases, leaving 8 bases between the germline ends. The V gene's germline CDR1 is KGHSH and CDR2 LQKENI. The CDR3 has 13 residues. CDR3 in amino acids: CASSPGEPYEQYV. The CDR3 DNA follows: TGTGCCAGCTCACCGGGGGAGCCCTACGAGCAGTACGTC.

This clonotype has just a few counts. The chain uses TRBV6-1 and TRBJ2-5, with 10 bases aligning to TRBD2. Germline loops: CDR1 MNHNS, CDR2 SASEGT. CDR3 size: 16 residues. V shed 4 bases, J shed 4 bases, and the junction held 9 bases outside the gene matches. CDR3 DNA sequence: TGTGCCAGCAGTGCAAACCTAGCGGGAGTAGGAGAGACCCAGTACTTC. Encoded protein: CASSANLAGVGETQYF.

This clonotype was found a few times. DNA for the CDR3: TGTGCCTACCGGGGGTCAATGAACACTGAAGCTTTCTTT. Translating gives CAYRGSMNTEAFF. The chain is built from TRBV30 and TRBJ1-1; weak D call: TRBD1 (5 bases). Looked up from germline, CDR1 is GTSNPN and CDR2 is SVGIG (reference sequence). Between the trimmed V and J ends, which lost 7 bases and 0 bases, there was a span of 12 bases. The CDR3 covers 13 residues.

The chain employs TRBV12-3 or TRBV12-4 and TRBJ2-1; no clear D gene. V lost 7 bases and J lost 0, with 7 bases in between. The CDR3 loop spans 13 amino acids. The CDR3 DNA sequence: TGTGCCAGCAATATGGACTCCTACAATGAGCAGTTCTTC. Protein product: CASNMDSYNEQFF.

V and J are TRBV18 and TRBJ2-7; D possibly matches TRBD1 or TRBD2 (5 bases each). There are 16 residues in the CDR3. Germline CDR1 KGHSH, CDR2 LQKENI. Trimming left V 1 base short and J 3 bases short, with 16 bases between. The CDR3 loop reads CASSPLQTPGSYEQYF. The CDR3 bases are TGTGCCAGCTCACCACTCCAGACCCCAGGGAGCTACGAGCAGTACTTC.

This clonotype was seen a handful of times. The chain uses TRBV5-4 and TRBJ2-1, with TRBD2 matching over 14 bases. The junction had 14 bases not matched to a gene; V was cut back by 4 bases and J by 11 bases. Germline lookup yields CDR1 SGHNT and CDR2 YYREEE (reference sequence). The CDR3 runs 17 residues. CDR3 sequence reads: CASSPTGTSGSFSKQFF. The CDR3 bases are TGTGCCAGCAGCCCGACCGGGACTAGCGGGAGTTTCTCGAAGCAGTTCTTC.

The rearrangement links TRBV29-1 to TRBJ2-5; 9 bases fit TRBD2. Germline assignment: CDR1 SQVTM and CDR2 ANQGSEA. V was pared by 7 bases and J by 5 bases, with 17 bases of the junction left unmatched. This CDR3 is 16 amino acids long. CDR3 DNA: TGCAGCGGTCGGGGGAGCAGGCTAGCGGGAAGGGAGACCCAGTACTTC. As protein: CSGRGSRLAGRETQYF.

This clonotype has a count of ten or more. The chain links TRBV7-8 to TRBJ2-1; D not resolved. V was pared by 7 bases and J by 6 bases, with 10 bases between. This CDR3 spans 12 amino acids. The V gene's germline CDR1 is SGHVS and CDR2 FQNEAQ. In DNA form, the CDR3 reads TGTGCCAGCACTGGAGAGACCAATGAGCAGTTCTTC. Translated: CASTGETNEQFF.

In its sample, this clonotype was seen a few times. The rearrangement links TRBV23-1 to TRBJ1-5, with a possible D match to TRBD1 (5 bases). TRBV23-1 is an open reading frame whose function is uncertain. This CDR3 spans 16 amino acids. V lost 8 bases to trimming and J lost 2 bases, with 19 bases between them. The CDR3 bases are TGCGCCAGCCTCAATGATCTGGGGCAAGGCAATCAGCCCCAGCATTTT. Amino acid sequence: CASLNDLGQGNQPQHF.

CDR3 protein: CASSEVGEESGSTDTQYF. CDR3 nucleotides: TGTGCCAGCAGTGAAGTGGGGGAAGAAAGCGGGAGCACAGATACGCAGTATTTT. The chain has TRBV6-1 and TRBJ2-3, with D possibly being TRBD2 (6 bases). Germline CDR1 and CDR2: MNHNS and SASEGT. The CDR3 spans 18 residues. With 1 base removed from V and 0 bases from J, the gap between germline ends came to 17 bases.

The sample holds a few counts of this clonotype. The CDR3 nucleotides are TGCGCCAGCAGTCGGGACGGAAAGAGCTCCTACAATGAGCAGTTCTTC. This sequence encodes CASSRDGKSSYNEQFF. J is TRBJ2-1 and V is TRBV4-1, with D perhaps being TRBD1 or TRBD2 (5 bases each). With 6 bases removed from V and 0 bases from J, the gap between germline ends came to 15 bases. Germline-derived CDR1 and CDR2 are MGHRA and YSYEKL. CDR3 size: 16 residues.

V and J are TRBV7-8 and TRBJ1-5, with D possibly matching TRBD1 (5 bases). Germline loops: CDR1 SGHVS, CDR2 FQNEAQ. V was shortened by 4 bases and J by 0 bases, with 13 bases between the two germline ends. The CDR3 is 16 amino acids. CDR3: CASSYSQGSSNQPQHF. Written as DNA, the CDR3 is TGTGCCAGCAGCTACAGCCAGGGATCTAGCAATCAGCCCCAGCATTTT.

There are a few counts of this clonotype. The J gene is TRBJ2-6, the V gene TRBV24-1; no definite D call. CDR3 length: 13 residues. Trimming left V 3 bases short and J 2 bases short, with 1 base between. In germline, CDR1 is KGHDR, CDR2 SFDVKD. For the CDR3, the DNA is TGTGCCACCAGTGATACTGGGGCCAACGTCCTGACTTTC. Protein sequence: CATSDTGANVLTF.

This clonotype was found a few times. This chain links TRBV5-1 with TRBJ1-1; D might be TRBD1 (5 bases). The CDR3 spans 14 residues. V lost 0 bases and J lost 7, with 13 bases in between. Germline CDR1 and CDR2: SGHRS and YFSETQ. CDR3 sequence reads: CASSLGPGAGEAFF. DNA of the CDR3: TGCGCCAGCAGCTTGGGTCCCGGGGCGGGTGAAGCTTTCTTT.

In this sample, this clonotype turned up a few times. V and J are TRBV12-3 or TRBV12-4 and TRBJ2-7, with D perhaps assigned TRBD1 or TRBD2 (6 bases each). CDR3 size: 14 residues. V dropped 1 base and J dropped 5 bases, with 12 bases sitting between them. CDR3 DNA sequence: TGTGCCAGCAGTTTAGGAGGGGGGTCACACGAGCAGTACGTC. This encodes CASSLGGGSHEQYV.

J is TRBJ1-5 and V is TRBV12-3 or TRBV12-4, with D possibly being TRBD1 (5 bases). This CDR3 has 16 residues. V dropped 1 base and J dropped 8 bases, with 18 bases sitting between them. CDR3 residues: CASSLVFGGVGEPQHF. CDR3 DNA: TGTGCCAGCAGTTTAGTTTTTGGAGGGGTCGGAGAGCCCCAGCATTTT.